These T cell receptor beta chains were read from a single sample in a study of control samples from healthy donors and cancer patients. Some clones are missing from TCRdb's copy, which holds only in-frame ones; the method was immunoSEQ multiplex PCR. Of about 270,000 clones detected, over 75% appear once; the ten largest clones hold 10% to 15%. The material sequenced was PBMCs. The source is a woman aged 60-75 years with lung cancer. CDR3s include the opening cysteine and the closing phenylalanine or tryptophan. A D gene is named only where the DNA matches it firmly. For some rows the clone size is stated as once, few or many, or as a class when expanded; others skip it.

v_gene	j_gene	d_gene	abundance	CDR3aa	CDR3nt
TRBV7-2	TRBJ2-7	TRBD1	NA	CASSSPSVVTGGIYEQYF	TGTGCCAGCAGCTCTCCATCCGTCGTTACAGGGGGAATCTACGAGCAGTACTTC
TRBV28	TRBJ1-5	TRBD1	NA	CASRDTRHGTGEWPQHF	TGTGCCAGCAGGGACACCCGACACGGGACAGGGGAATGGCCCCAGCATTTT
TRBV5-1	TRBJ1-1	TRBD1	NA	CASSVQTGGTEAFF	TGCGCCAGCAGCGTACAGACAGGGGGCACTGAAGCTTTCTTT
TRBV6-5	TRBJ1-6	NA	NA	CASSYTSYNSPLHF	TGTGCCAGCAGTTATACCTCCTATAATTCACCCCTCCACTTT
TRBV5-1	TRBJ2-3	NA	NA	CASSPAAGTDTQYF	TGCGCCAGCAGCCCGGCTGCCGGCACAGATACGCAGTATTTT
TRBV4-1	TRBJ2-5	NA	NA	CASSHTYQETQYF	TGCGCCAGCAGCCATACTTACCAAGAGACCCAGTACTTC
TRBV27	TRBJ1-5	TRBD1	once	CASRVGQARNQPQHF	TGTGCCAGCAGAGTCGGACAGGCTCGCAATCAGCCCCAGCATTTT
TRBV28	TRBJ2-4	NA	NA	CASSSAGVVKNIQYF	TGTGCCAGCAGTTCCGCAGGGGTTGTCAAAAACATTCAGTACTTC
TRBV6-1	TRBJ1-5	TRBD1	NA	CASSEVLTGGYQPQHF	TGTGCCAGCAGTGAAGTCCTAACAGGGGGTTATCAGCCCCAGCATTTT
TRBV2	TRBJ1-1	NA	NA	CASSLDTEAFF	TGTGCCAGCTCCTTGGACACTGAAGCTTTCTTT
TRBV2	TRBJ2-7	TRBD2	NA	CASRTGLAGAYEQYF	TGTGCCAGCAGGACCGGACTAGCGGGGGCCTACGAGCAGTACTTC
TRBV9	TRBJ2-1	NA	NA	CASSVSGAGYNEQFF	TGTGCCAGCAGCGTAAGTGGGGCAGGCTACAATGAGCAGTTCTTC
TRBV25-1	TRBJ2-1	NA	NA	CASSDIVPYNEQFF	TGTGCCAGCAGTGATATCGTCCCCTACAATGAGCAGTTCTTC
TRBV5-4	TRBJ1-1	NA	NA	CASSRSGGNTEAFF	TGTGCCAGCAGCCGTTCTGGGGGGAACACTGAAGCTTTCTTT
TRBV11-2	TRBJ2-5	NA	NA	CASTRRPGPETQYF	TGTGCCAGCACCCGACGGCCTGGGCCAGAGACCCAGTACTTC
TRBV7-9	TRBJ1-2	NA	NA	CASSWTDYGYTF	TGTGCCAGCAGCTGGACGGACTATGGCTACACCTTC
TRBV3-1/TRBV3-2	TRBJ1-2	TRBD1	NA	CASSQVGQGIGGYTF	TGTGCCAGCAGCCAAGTGGGACAGGGGATTGGTGGCTACACCTTC
TRBV18	TRBJ1-5	NA	NA	CASSPGQGNQPQHF	TGTGCCAGCTCACCCGGGCAGGGGAATCAGCCCCAGCATTTT
TRBV9	TRBJ1-6	TRBD1	NA	CASHPGTGGTLGNSPLHF	TGTGCCAGCCACCCGGGGACAGGGGGCACCCTTGGGAATTCACCCCTCCACTTT
TRBV18	TRBJ2-1	NA	NA	CASSPPQGSSGNEQFF	TGTGCCAGCTCACCACCGCAGGGGTCCTCGGGCAATGAGCAGTTCTTC
TRBV5-5	TRBJ1-4	NA	once	CASSLVAGVIDEKLFF	TGTGCCAGCAGCTTGGTAGCAGGGGTTATAGATGAAAAACTGTTTTTT
TRBV7-3	TRBJ2-7	NA	NA	CASSRTRLRSSYEQYF	TGTGCCAGCAGTCGGACTCGCCTTCGTAGCTCCTACGAGCAGTACTTC
TRBV28	TRBJ1-3	NA	few	CASSFSTGNTIYF	TGTGCCAGCAGTTTTTCAACTGGAAACACCATATATTTT
TRBV9	TRBJ1-2	NA	once	CASSPPAGEGYTF	TGTGCCAGCAGCCCCCCCGCGGGGGAAGGCTACACCTTC
TRBV11-2	TRBJ2-3	NA	NA	CASRFGGSTDTQYF	TGTGCCAGCAGGTTCGGTGGTAGCACAGATACGCAGTATTTT
TRBV12-3/TRBV12-4	TRBJ1-5	NA	once	CASSFLGNQPQHF	TGTGCCAGCAGTTTTTTGGGAAACCAGCCCCAGCATTTT
TRBV5-1	TRBJ1-1	NA	NA	CASSLRGTTEAFF	TGCGCCAGCAGCTTGCGAGGGACCACTGAAGCTTTCTTT
TRBV4-1	TRBJ2-2	TRBD1	NA	CASSQVGTGLTGELFF	TGCGCCAGCAGCCAAGTGGGGACAGGGCTCACCGGGGAGCTGTTTTTT
TRBV10-3	TRBJ1-1	TRBD1	NA	CAITRTGGTEAFF	TGTGCCATCACCCGGACAGGGGGGACTGAAGCTTTCTTT
TRBV5-1	TRBJ2-7	TRBD1	NA	CASSDLTGGRNEQYF	TGCGCCAGCAGCGACCTGACAGGGGGCCGCAACGAGCAGTACTTC
TRBV27	TRBJ2-1	NA	NA	CASSKDSEYYNEQFF	TGTGCCAGCAGCAAGGACAGTGAGTACTACAATGAGCAGTTCTTC
TRBV4-1	TRBJ1-1	NA	once	CASSREGGGTEAFF	TGCGCCAGCAGCCGGGAGGGCGGGGGGACTGAAGCTTTCTTT
TRBV7-8	TRBJ2-4	TRBD1	NA	CASSYGQGAKNIQYF	TGTGCCAGCAGCTATGGACAGGGGGCCAAAAACATTCAGTACTTC
TRBV7-9	TRBJ1-2	NA	NA	CASSLGQTNYGYTF	TGTGCCAGCAGCTTAGGACAGACGAACTATGGCTACACCTTC
TRBV19	TRBJ1-5	TRBD1	NA	CASSGQGYQPQHF	TGTGCCAGTAGTGGACAGGGCTATCAGCCCCAGCATTTT
TRBV19	TRBJ1-4	NA	NA	CASSPVARGEKLFF	TGTGCCAGTAGCCCCGTTGCCAGGGGTGAAAAACTGTTTTTT
TRBV4-2	TRBJ1-5	NA	NA	CASSQDEWQPQHF	TGTGCCAGCAGCCAAGATGAGTGGCAGCCCCAGCATTTT
TRBV4-1	TRBJ1-4	NA	NA	CASSQERVYEKLFF	TGCGCCAGCAGCCAAGAGAGGGTATATGAAAAACTGTTTTTT
TRBV7-8	TRBJ2-3	TRBD2	NA	CASSFASGATDTQYF	TGTGCCAGCAGCTTTGCTAGCGGGGCCACAGATACGCAGTATTTT
TRBV7-6	TRBJ2-1	TRBD2	NA	CASSPSGRGANEQFF	TGTGCCAGCAGCCCAAGCGGGAGGGGGGCCAATGAGCAGTTCTTC
TRBV29-1	TRBJ2-2	NA	NA	CSVDELNTGELFF	TGCAGCGTTGATGAGCTGAACACCGGGGAGCTGTTTTTT
TRBV18	TRBJ2-6	NA	NA	CASSPQSSGANVLTF	TGTGCCAGCTCACCACAGAGCTCTGGGGCCAACGTCCTGACTTTC
TRBV7-9	TRBJ2-5	TRBD1	NA	CASSFPGTGQETQYF	TGTGCCAGCAGCTTCCCAGGGACAGGGCAAGAGACCCAGTACTTC
TRBV4-1	TRBJ1-4	TRBD1	NA	CASSRDRVGGEKLFF	TGCGCCAGCAGCCGGGACAGGGTGGGGGGTGAAAAACTGTTTTTT
TRBV19	TRBJ1-2	NA	NA	CASSSHRAGYGYTF	TGTGCCAGTAGTTCTCACAGGGCAGGCTATGGCTACACCTTC
TRBV7-8	TRBJ2-1	TRBD2	NA	CASSRSGGRIYNEQFF	TGTGCCAGCAGCCGTTCGGGGGGGCGGATATACAATGAGCAGTTCTTC
TRBV3-1/TRBV3-2	TRBJ2-1	TRBD2	NA	CASSPPGLAGVDEQFF	TGTGCCAGCAGCCCTCCGGGACTAGCGGGAGTAGATGAGCAGTTCTTC
TRBV6-6	TRBJ1-5	NA	few	CASSSINPSDNQPQHF	TGTGCCAGCAGCAGCATTAACCCAAGTGACAATCAGCCCCAGCATTTT
TRBV28	TRBJ1-5	NA	once	CASSLTMFSNQPQHF	TGTGCCAGCAGTTTAACGATGTTTAGCAATCAGCCCCAGCATTTT
TRBV19	TRBJ2-1	TRBD2	NA	CASSGFNGGAYNEQFF	TGTGCCAGTAGTGGGTTTAACGGGGGGGCGTACAATGAGCAGTTCTTC
TRBV7-3	TRBJ2-3	NA	NA	CASSLQPVGSTDTQYF	TGTGCCAGCAGCTTACAACCCGTGGGCAGCACAGATACGCAGTATTTT
TRBV5-1	TRBJ2-1	NA	NA	CASSVRVGDEQFF	TGCGCCAGCAGCGTGCGGGTCGGCGATGAGCAGTTCTTC
TRBV5-1	TRBJ2-3	NA	NA	CASSLGAGYTDTQYF	TGCGCCAGCAGCTTGGGGGCGGGGTACACAGATACGCAGTATTTT
TRBV6-1	TRBJ1-2	NA	NA	CASSERGSYGYTF	TGTGCCAGCAGTGAAAGAGGTTCCTATGGCTACACCTTC
TRBV9	TRBJ1-4	NA	NA	CASSVGAGTSNEKLFF	TGTGCCAGCAGCGTAGGCGCGGGGACCAGTAATGAAAAACTGTTTTTT
TRBV7-3	TRBJ2-5	TRBD2	NA	CASSLTGRGETQYF	TGTGCCAGCAGCTTAACGGGGCGGGGGGAGACCCAGTACTTC
TRBV28	TRBJ2-7	NA	NA	CASIEARGGKHGEQYF	TGTGCCAGCATCGAAGCCAGAGGGGGGAAACATGGCGAGCAGTACTTC
TRBV5-1	TRBJ1-5	TRBD1	NA	CASSLESGGGQPQHF	TGCGCCAGCAGCTTGGAGTCAGGGGGTGGGCAGCCCCAGCATTTT